This paragraph reports one T cell receptor beta chain. This could be a read error, since a much larger clone is one nucleotide away. This sample was included in a study of spatial heterogeneity in lung cancer. The time point here: blood at routine non-recurrence follow-up after resection. Whole RNA, which was extracted from tumor, nontumor lung tissue or frozen PBMC, was sequenced without any cell sorting. Germline V gives CDR1 SGHTA, CDR2 FQGNSA. The CDR3 has 14 residues. Deletions cut 8 bases from V and 7 bases from J, with 18 bases between. TCRdb analysed the 5' RACE reads with MiXCR anew, one entry per CDR3 protein. The sample yields 25,000 or so distinct CDR3 sequences, 4.5% to 7.5% seen once.

This specimen consisted of PBMCs, obtained at follow-up. The receptor comes from a male donor with early-stage non-small cell lung cancer. J is TRBJ2-1 and V is TRBV7-2; maybe TRBD2 (5 bases). Written as DNA, the CDR3 is TGTGCCAGCGGCTCTTGGACTTCAACGAATGAGCAGTTCTTC. Protein: CASGSWTSTNEQFF.